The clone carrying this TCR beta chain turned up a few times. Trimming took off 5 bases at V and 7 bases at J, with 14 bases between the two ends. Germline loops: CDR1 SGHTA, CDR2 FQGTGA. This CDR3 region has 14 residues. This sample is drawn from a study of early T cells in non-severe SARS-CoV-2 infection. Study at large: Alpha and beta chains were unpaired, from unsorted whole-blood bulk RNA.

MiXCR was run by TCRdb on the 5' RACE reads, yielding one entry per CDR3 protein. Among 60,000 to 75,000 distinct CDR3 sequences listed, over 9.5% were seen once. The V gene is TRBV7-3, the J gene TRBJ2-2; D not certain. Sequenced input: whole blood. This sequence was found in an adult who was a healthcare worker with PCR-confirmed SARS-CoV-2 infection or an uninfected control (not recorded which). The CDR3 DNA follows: TGTGCCAGCAGCCCCGCACCGGCGGACGGGGAGCTGTTTTTT. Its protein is CASSPAPADGELFF.